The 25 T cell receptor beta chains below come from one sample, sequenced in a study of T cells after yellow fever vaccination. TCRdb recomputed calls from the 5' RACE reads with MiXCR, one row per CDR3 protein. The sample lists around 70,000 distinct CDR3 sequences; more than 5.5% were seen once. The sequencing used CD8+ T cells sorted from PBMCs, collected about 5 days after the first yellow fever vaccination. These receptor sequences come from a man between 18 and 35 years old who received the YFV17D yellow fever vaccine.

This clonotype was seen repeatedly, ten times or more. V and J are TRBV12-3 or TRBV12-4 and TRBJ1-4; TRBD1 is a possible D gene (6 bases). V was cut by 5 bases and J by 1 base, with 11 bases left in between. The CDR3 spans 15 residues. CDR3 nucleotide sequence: TGTGCCAGCAGTAACGGACAGTTAACTAATGAAAAACTGTTTTTT. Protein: CASSNGQLTNEKLFF.

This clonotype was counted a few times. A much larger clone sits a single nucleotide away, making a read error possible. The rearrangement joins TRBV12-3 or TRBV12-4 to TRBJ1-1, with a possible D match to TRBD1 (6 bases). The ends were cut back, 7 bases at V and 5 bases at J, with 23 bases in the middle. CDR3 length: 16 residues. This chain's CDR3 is CASTWGGAGGCTEAFF. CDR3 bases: TGTGCCAGCACCTGGGGAGGGGCCGGGGGCTGTACTGAAGCTTTCTTT.

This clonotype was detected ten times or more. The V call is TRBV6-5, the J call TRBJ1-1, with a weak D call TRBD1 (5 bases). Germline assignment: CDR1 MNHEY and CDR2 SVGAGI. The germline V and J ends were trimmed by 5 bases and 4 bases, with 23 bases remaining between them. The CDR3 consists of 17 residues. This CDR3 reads CASSNLAGGREGTEAFF. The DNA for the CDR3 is TGTGCCAGCAGTAACCTGGCGGGGGGTCGGGAGGGCACTGAAGCTTTCTTT.

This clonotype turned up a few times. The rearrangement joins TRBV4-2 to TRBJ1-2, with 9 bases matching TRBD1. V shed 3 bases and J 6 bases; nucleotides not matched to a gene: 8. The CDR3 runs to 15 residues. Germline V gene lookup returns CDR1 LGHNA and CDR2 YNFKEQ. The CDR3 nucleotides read TGTGCCAGCAGCCATGCCACAGGGGGCGGGAATGGCTACACCTTC. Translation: CASSHATGGGNGYTF.

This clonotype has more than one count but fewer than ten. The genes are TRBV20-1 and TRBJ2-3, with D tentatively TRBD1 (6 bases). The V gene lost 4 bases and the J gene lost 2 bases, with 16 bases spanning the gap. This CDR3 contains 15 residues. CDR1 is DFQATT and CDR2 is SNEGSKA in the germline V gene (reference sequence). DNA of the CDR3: TGCAGTGCTAACGATTTGGGGGACACCACAGATACGCAGTATTTT. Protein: CSANDLGDTTDTQYF.

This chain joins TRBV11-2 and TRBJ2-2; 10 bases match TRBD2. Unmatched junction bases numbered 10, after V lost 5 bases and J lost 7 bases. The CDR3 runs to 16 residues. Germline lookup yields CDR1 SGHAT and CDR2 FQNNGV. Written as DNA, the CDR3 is TGTGCCAGCAGCATCAGCGGGGGGGCCCGTGTCGGGGAGCTGTTTTTT. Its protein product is CASSISGGARVGELFF.

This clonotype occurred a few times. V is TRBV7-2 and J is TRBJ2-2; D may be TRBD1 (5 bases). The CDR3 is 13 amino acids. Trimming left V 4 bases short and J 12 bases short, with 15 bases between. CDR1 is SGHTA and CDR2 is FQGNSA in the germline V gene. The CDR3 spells CASSSPPKGQLFF. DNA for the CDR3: TGTGCCAGCAGCTCACCCCCTAAGGGGCAGCTGTTTTTT. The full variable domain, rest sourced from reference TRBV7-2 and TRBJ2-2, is GAGVSQSPSNKVTEKGKDVELRCDPISGHTALYWYRQSLGQGLEFLIYFQGNSAPDKSGLPSDRFSAERTGGSVSTLTIQRTQQEDSAVYLCASSSPPKGQLFFGEGSRLTVL.

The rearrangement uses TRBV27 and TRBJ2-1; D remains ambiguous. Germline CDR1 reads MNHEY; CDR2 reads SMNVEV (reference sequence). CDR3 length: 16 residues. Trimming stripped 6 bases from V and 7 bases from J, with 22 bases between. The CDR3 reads CASSTPGPFLINEQFF. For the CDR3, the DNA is TGTGCCAGCAGCACGCCGGGTCCCTTTTTAATAAATGAGCAGTTCTTC.

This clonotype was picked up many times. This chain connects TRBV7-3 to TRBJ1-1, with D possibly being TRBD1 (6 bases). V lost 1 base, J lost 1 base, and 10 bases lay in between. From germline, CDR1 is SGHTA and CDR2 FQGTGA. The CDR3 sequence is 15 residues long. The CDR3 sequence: CASSLNGRGNTEAFF. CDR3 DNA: TGTGCCAGCAGCTTAAACGGCAGGGGGAACACTGAAGCTTTCTTT. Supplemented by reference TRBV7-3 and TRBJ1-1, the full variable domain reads GAGVSQTPSNKVTEKGKYVELRCDPISGHTALYWYRQSLGQGPEFLIYFQGTGAADDSGLPNDRFFAVRPEGSVSTLKIQRTERGDSAVYLCASSLNGRGNTEAFFGQGTRLTVV.

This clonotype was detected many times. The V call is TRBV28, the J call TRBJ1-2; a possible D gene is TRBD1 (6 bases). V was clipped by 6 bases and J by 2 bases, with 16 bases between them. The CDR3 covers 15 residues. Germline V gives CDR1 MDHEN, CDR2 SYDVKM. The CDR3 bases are TGTGCCAGCAGCCCCCCTGACAGGCAGAACTATGGCTACACCTTC. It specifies CASSPPDRQNYGYTF.

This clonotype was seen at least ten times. CDR3 sequence: CASSQETTDTQYF. In nucleotides, the CDR3 is TGCGCCAGCAGCCAAGAAACCACAGATACGCAGTATTTT. The genes are TRBV4-1 and TRBJ2-3; no reliable D call. Between the trimmed V and J ends, which lost 0 bases and 2 bases, there was a span of 3 bases. This CDR3 comprises 13 residues. The germline V gene has CDR1 MGHRA and CDR2 YSYEKL.

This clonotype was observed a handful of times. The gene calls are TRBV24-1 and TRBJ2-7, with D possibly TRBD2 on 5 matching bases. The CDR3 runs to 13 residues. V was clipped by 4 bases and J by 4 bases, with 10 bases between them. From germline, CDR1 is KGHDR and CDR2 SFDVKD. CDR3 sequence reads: CATSDLRVYEQYV. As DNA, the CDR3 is TGTGCCACCAGTGACTTGAGGGTATACGAGCAGTACGTC.

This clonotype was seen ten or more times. The CDR3 loop reads CASSLEALKGVGSYEQYF. Here the CDR3 DNA reads TGTGCCAGCAGCTTAGAGGCACTTAAGGGGGTTGGTTCCTACGAGCAGTACTTC. The gene calls are TRBV7-6 and TRBJ2-7; tentatively, D is TRBD1 (6 bases). CDR1 is SGHVS, CDR2 FNYEAQ, per germline. Trimming stripped 1 base from V and 1 base from J, with 20 bases between. The length of the CDR3 is 18 residues.

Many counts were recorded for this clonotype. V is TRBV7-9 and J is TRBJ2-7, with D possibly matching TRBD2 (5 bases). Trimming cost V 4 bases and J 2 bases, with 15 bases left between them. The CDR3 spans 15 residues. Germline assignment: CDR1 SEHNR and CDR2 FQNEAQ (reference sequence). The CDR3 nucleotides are TGTGCCAGCAGCTCTACCCTAGCAAGCCCCTACGAGCAGTACTTC. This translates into CASSSTLASPYEQYF.

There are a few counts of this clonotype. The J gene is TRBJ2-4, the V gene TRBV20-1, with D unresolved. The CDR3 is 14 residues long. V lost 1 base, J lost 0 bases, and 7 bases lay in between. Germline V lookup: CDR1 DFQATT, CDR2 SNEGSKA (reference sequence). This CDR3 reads CSARVPVAKNIQYF. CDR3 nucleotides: TGCAGTGCTAGAGTCCCAGTAGCCAAAAACATTCAGTACTTC.

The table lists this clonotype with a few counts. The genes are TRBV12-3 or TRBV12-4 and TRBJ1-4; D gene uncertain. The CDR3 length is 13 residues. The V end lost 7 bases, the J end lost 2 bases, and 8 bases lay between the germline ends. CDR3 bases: TGTGCCAGCACCCTCGGGACTAATGAAAAACTGTTTTTT. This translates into CASTLGTNEKLFF.

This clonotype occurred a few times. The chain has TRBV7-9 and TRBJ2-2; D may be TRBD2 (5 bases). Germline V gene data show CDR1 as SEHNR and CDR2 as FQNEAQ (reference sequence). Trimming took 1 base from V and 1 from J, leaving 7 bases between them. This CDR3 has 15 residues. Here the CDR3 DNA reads TGTGCCAGCAGCTTAGTTGGACTGAACACCGGGGAGCTGTTTTTT. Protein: CASSLVGLNTGELFF. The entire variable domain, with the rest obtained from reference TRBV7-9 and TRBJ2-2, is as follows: DTGVSQNPRHKITKRGQNVTFRCDPISEHNRLYWYRQTLGQGPEFLTYFQNEAQLEKSRLLSDRFSAERPKGSFSTLEIQRTEQGDSAMYLCASSLVGLNTGELFFGEGSRLTVL.

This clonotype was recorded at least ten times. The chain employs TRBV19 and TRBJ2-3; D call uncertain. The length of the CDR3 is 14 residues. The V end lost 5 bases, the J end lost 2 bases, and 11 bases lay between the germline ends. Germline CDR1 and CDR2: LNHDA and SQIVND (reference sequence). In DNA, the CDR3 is TGTGCCAGTAGTCCCCTAGACTCCACAGATACGCAGTATTTT. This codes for CASSPLDSTDTQYF.

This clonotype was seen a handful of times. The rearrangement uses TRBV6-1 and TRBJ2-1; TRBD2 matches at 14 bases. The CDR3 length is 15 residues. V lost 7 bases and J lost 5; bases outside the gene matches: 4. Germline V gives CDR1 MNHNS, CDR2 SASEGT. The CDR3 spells CASTRTSGGNNEQFF. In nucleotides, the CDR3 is TGTGCCAGCACCCGGACTAGCGGGGGGAACAATGAGCAGTTCTTC.

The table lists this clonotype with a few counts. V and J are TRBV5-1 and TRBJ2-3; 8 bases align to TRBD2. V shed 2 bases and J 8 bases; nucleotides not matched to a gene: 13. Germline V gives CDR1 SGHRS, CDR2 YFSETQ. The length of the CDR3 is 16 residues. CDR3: CASSFRERGSATTQYF. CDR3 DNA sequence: TGCGCCAGCAGCTTTCGCGAGCGGGGGTCCGCTACTACGCAGTATTTT.

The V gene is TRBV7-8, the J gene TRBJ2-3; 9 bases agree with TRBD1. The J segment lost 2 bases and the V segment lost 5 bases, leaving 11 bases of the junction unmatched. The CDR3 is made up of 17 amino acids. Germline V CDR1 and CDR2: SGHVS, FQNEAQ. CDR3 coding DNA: TGTGCCAGCAGCCCGCGGACAGGGGTGGGGTACACAGATACGCAGTATTTT. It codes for CASSPRTGVGYTDTQYF.

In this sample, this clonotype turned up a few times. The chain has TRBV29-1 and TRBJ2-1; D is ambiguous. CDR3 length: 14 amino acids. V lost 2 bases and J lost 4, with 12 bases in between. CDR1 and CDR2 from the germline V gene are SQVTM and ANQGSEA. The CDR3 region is CSVELTRSYNEQFF. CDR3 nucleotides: TGCAGCGTTGAACTGACCCGTTCATACAATGAGCAGTTCTTC.

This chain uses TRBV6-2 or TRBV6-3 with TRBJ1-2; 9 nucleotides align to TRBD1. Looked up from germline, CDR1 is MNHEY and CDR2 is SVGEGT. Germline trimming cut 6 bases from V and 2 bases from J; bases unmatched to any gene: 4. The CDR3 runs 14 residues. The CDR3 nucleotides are TGTGCCAGCAGGAGGGACAGGGAGAACTATGGCTACACCTTC. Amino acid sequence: CASRRDRENYGYTF.

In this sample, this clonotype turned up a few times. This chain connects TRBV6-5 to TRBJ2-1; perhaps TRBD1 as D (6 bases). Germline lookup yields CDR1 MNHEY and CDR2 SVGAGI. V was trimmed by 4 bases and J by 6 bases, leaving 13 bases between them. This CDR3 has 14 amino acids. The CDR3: CASSSRGKGNEQFF. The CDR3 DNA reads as TGTGCCAGCAGTTCCAGGGGAAAAGGCAATGAGCAGTTCTTC.

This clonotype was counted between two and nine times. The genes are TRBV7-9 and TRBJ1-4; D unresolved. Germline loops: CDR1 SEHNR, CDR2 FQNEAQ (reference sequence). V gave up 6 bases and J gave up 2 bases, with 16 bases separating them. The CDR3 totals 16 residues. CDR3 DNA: TGTGCCAGCAGTTACGGGCCGGCGGCGACTAATGAAAAACTGTTTTTT. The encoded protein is CASSYGPAATNEKLFF. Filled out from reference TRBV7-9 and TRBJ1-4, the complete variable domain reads DTGVSQNPRHKITKRGQNVTFRCDPISEHNRLYWYRQTLGQGPEFLTYFQNEAQLEKSRLLSDRFSAERPKGSFSTLEIQRTEQGDSAMYLCASSYGPAATNEKLFFGSGTQLSVL.